Shown below are 10 T cell receptor beta chains from a single sample sequenced in a study of T cells in Graves' hyperthyroidism and ophthalmopathy. TCR beta CDR3 region amplification was performed from RNA transcripts. The TCR CDR3 was amplified in a first-round RT-PCR using the HTBI primer set. TCRdb re-called the multiplex PCR reads through MiXCR, storing one row per CDR3 protein. The sample lists 480,000 or so distinct CDR3 sequences, around an eighth seen once, with about 17% in the top ten. The sequencing input was blood. The receptors shown here come from a woman aged 18-29 years with Graves' hyperthyroidism.

This clonotype was observed a handful of times. The gene calls are TRBV29-1 and TRBJ1-2, with D unclear. The CDR3 consists of 16 residues. Germline loops: CDR1 SQVTM, CDR2 ANQGSEA. Trimming took off 2 bases at V and 6 bases at J, with 22 bases between the two ends. CDR3 nucleotide sequence: TGCAGCGTTGAATTCCCAAATTCGGACCGGAGGGATGGCTACACCTTC. It translates to CSVEFPNSDRRDGYTF.

This clonotype was observed at least ten times. The genes are TRBV6-2 or TRBV6-3 and TRBJ2-5; D possibly corresponds to TRBD1 (5 bases). CDR3 length equals 16 residues. V was pared by 4 bases and J by 2 bases, with 17 bases between. The germline gives CDR1 MNHEY, CDR2 SVGEGT. As DNA, the CDR3 is TGTGCCAGCAGTTTGTTCGCCTCGGCAGGGCAAGAGACCCAGTACTTC. This codes for CASSLFASAGQETQYF.

The chain uses TRBV14 and TRBJ1-6; 7 nucleotides align to TRBD1. Germline assignment: CDR1 SGHDN and CDR2 FVKESK. V lost 10 bases to trimming and J lost 5 bases; unmatched junction nucleotides: 11. This CDR3 comprises 15 residues. This CDR3 reads CAISLRGTDNSPLHF. The CDR3 nucleotides read TGTGCCATCAGTCTACGCGGGACAGATAATTCACCCCTCCACTTT.

This clonotype showed up just a few times. The rearrangement links TRBV27 to TRBJ2-7, with 7 bases fitting TRBD1. Germline V lookup: CDR1 MNHEY, CDR2 SMNVEV (reference sequence). This CDR3 is built from 13 residues. The ends lost 5 bases at V and 3 bases at J; junction bases unmatched: 4. The CDR3 region is CASSGTEFYEQYF. The DNA of the CDR3 is TGTGCCAGCAGTGGGACAGAATTCTACGAGCAGTACTTC.

The chain links TRBV7-8 to TRBJ1-5, with D perhaps matching TRBD1 (5 bases). The ends were cut back, 1 base at V and 5 bases at J, with 12 bases in the middle. The CDR3 runs to 15 residues. Germline V gene data show CDR1 as SGHVS and CDR2 as FQNEAQ. CDR3 bases: TGTGCCAGCAGCTTAGTAGAGGGGACCTATCAGCCCCAGCATTTT. It codes for CASSLVEGTYQPQHF.

The chain links TRBV19 to TRBJ2-2; D is possibly TRBD1 (6 bases). There are 18 residues in the CDR3. From germline, CDR1 is LNHDA and CDR2 SQIVND (reference sequence). V lost 4 bases and J lost 2, with 20 bases in between. CDR3 DNA sequence: TGTGCCAGTAGTACCCAACCCGGGACAAAGATCAACACCGGGGAGCTGTTTTTT. This encodes CASSTQPGTKINTGELFF.

This clonotype has just a few counts. The chain has TRBV5-8 and TRBJ2-4; D gene uncertain. Germline lookup yields CDR1 SGHTS and CDR2 YDEGEE. CDR3 length: 13 residues. V lost 4 bases and J 7 bases, leaving 12 bases between the germline ends. CDR3 loop: CASSIDSGNIQYF. The CDR3 DNA reads TGTGCCAGCAGCATAGACTCTGGCAACATTCAGTACTTC.

The chain uses TRBV20-1 and TRBJ1-2; D not certain. The V end was cut by 0 bases, the J end by 2 bases, with 7 bases between. CDR3 size: 13 residues. Germline V gene lookup returns CDR1 DFQATT and CDR2 SNEGSKA (reference sequence). The CDR3 loop is CSARDGFNYGYTF. The DNA for the CDR3 is TGCAGTGCTAGAGATGGGTTCAACTATGGCTACACCTTC.

This chain joins TRBV6-9 and TRBJ2-1, with 10 bases that match TRBD2. The CDR3 runs to 17 residues. V shed 3 bases and J 3 bases; nucleotides not matched to a gene: 8. Germline CDR1 is MNHGY and CDR2 is SVAAGI. The CDR3 spells CASSYGFRTSGYNEQFF. CDR3 sequence (DNA): TGTGCCAGCAGTTACGGTTTCCGGACTAGCGGCTACAATGAGCAGTTCTTC.

V usage is TRBV19 and J usage is TRBJ2-7; weak D call: TRBD1 (6 bases). This CDR3 spans 15 amino acids. The V and J ends lost 4 bases and 0 bases respectively, with 13 bases between them. From germline, CDR1 is LNHDA and CDR2 SQIVND (reference sequence). The CDR3 spells CASSRTDLSSYEQYF. CDR3 sequence (DNA): TGTGCCAGTAGTAGGACAGATTTGAGCTCCTACGAGCAGTACTTC.